These T cell receptor beta chains were read from a single sample in a study of T cells expressing NK-cell markers. TCRdb processed the 5' RACE reads again and assigns one entry to each CDR3 protein, with no DNA. Here the sample table reports approximately 380,000 distinct CDR3 sequences. Sequencing was performed on blood T cells: a sorted CD56 or NKG2C T cell subset, CD4+ or CD8+ T cells, or bulk PBMC T cells (not recorded which). Receptor source: a man aged 18 to 69 in good health. Both conserved end residues are part of each CDR3.

CDR3aa	j_gene	v_gene
CASSQVNSPLHF	TRBJ1-6	TRBV14
CASSTTGYGKAFF	TRBJ1-1	TRBV12-3/TRBV12-4
CASSEMDLGYNEQFF	TRBJ2-1	TRBV6-1
CASSLSGTGATYEQYF	TRBJ2-7	TRBV5-6
CASRIDRSNTGELFF	TRBJ2-2	TRBV6-1
CASGLVLGLLERAFF	TRBJ1-1	TRBV12-5
CASSARPQAAYEQYF	TRBJ2-7	TRBV25-1
CASGFPPGRGGSEQYF	TRBJ2-7	TRBV12-5
CATSRDHSASTDTQYF	TRBJ2-3	TRBV15
CASSLAVPGSQPQHF	TRBJ1-5	TRBV5-1
CASSYSIMDWSNEKLFF	TRBJ1-4	TRBV6-5
CASRTADNTEAFF	TRBJ1-1	TRBV12-3/TRBV12-4
CSVARQGARYEQYF	TRBJ2-7	TRBV29-1
CASSLAHADTQYF	TRBJ2-3	TRBV11-3
CASSKGQDAYEQYF	TRBJ2-7	TRBV5-4
CAWSVGQTGYTF	TRBJ1-2	TRBV30
CASSFNRGLEPQHF	TRBJ1-5	TRBV28
CASSSSGNRDEQFF	TRBJ2-1	TRBV28
CASKRNLAGTNTGELFF	TRBJ2-2	TRBV12-3/TRBV12-4
CATSRDAPQYQETQYF	TRBJ2-5	TRBV15
CASRRTGPRAFF	TRBJ1-1	TRBV12-3/TRBV12-4
CASSLGGGAADTQYF	TRBJ2-3	TRBV7-2
CSARDLDRLAIRAEQFF	TRBJ2-1	TRBV20-1
CASSVWEGLQPQHF	TRBJ1-5	TRBV2
CASSLAESGGEKLFF	TRBJ1-4	TRBV5-1
CASSLAGQGGEQFF	TRBJ2-1	TRBV7-6
CAGEATNYGYTF	TRBJ1-2	TRBV14
CSAGSFSVSNEQFF	TRBJ2-1	TRBV20-1
CASSGGKGSLGNEQFF	TRBJ2-1	TRBV6-1
CASSFRTRGASTDTQYF	TRBJ2-3	TRBV7-9
CASSPEGAGELFF	TRBJ2-2	TRBV7-3
CASSRPGSSYNEQFF	TRBJ2-1	TRBV5-6
CASSPERGEAFF	TRBJ1-1	TRBV6-4
CASSPGQGTEAFF	TRBJ1-1	TRBV7-9
CASSQGGGRLHNEQFF	TRBJ2-1	TRBV3-1
CASSPQADTDTQYF	TRBJ2-3	TRBV18
CASSPQGRGRLFF	TRBJ2-1	TRBV7-9
CASSQPDSRNSPLHF	TRBJ1-6	TRBV6-1
CASSLNSRANYGYTF	TRBJ1-2	TRBV7-9
CASSLGSGLAGAFSYNEQFF	TRBJ2-1	TRBV12-3/TRBV12-4
CASSLLAGGPRTNTGELFF	TRBJ2-2	TRBV11-2
CASSPPRRDYSYGYTF	TRBJ1-2	TRBV18
CASSRDLQTNYEQYF	TRBJ2-7	TRBV28
CASSLVASMDGYTF	TRBJ1-2	TRBV7-9
CASKASGGNTEAFF	TRBJ1-1	TRBV12-3/TRBV12-4
CASSFTAGQGAQEQFF	TRBJ2-1	TRBV18
CASSDSRLAGAGELFF	TRBJ2-2	TRBV6-4
CASGPFGQTDSGNTIYF	TRBJ1-3	TRBV7-8
CATSRDRGPNEKLFF	TRBJ1-4	TRBV15
CASKRDSNTGELFF	TRBJ2-2	TRBV7-9